This T cell receptor (beta chain) was captured by sequencing in a study of CD8+ T cells in alopecia areata. About the study: Treated patients were given 5 to 10 mg oral tofacitinib twice daily.

cDNA prepared by RNA extraction and subsequent reverse transcription served as the template for sequencing. The table came from immunoSEQ multiplex PCR; TCRdb's copy has only in-frame clones and leaves some out. The sample contains around 250,000 clones, about 68% of which appear only once. CDR3 size: 15 residues. V lost 3 bases and J 3 bases, leaving 14 bases between the germline ends. Germline V CDR1 and CDR2: SNHLY, FYNNEI. Sequences were derived from CD4+ T cells sorted from blood, sampled at week 0. The chain joins TRBV2 to TRBJ1-1; weak D call: TRBD1 (5 bases). The TCR was taken from a human donor with alopecia areata. The DNA of the CDR3 is TGTGCCAGCAGTGACGACGGGACCTGGGACACTGAAGCTTTCTTT. Residues: CASSDDGTWDTEAFF.